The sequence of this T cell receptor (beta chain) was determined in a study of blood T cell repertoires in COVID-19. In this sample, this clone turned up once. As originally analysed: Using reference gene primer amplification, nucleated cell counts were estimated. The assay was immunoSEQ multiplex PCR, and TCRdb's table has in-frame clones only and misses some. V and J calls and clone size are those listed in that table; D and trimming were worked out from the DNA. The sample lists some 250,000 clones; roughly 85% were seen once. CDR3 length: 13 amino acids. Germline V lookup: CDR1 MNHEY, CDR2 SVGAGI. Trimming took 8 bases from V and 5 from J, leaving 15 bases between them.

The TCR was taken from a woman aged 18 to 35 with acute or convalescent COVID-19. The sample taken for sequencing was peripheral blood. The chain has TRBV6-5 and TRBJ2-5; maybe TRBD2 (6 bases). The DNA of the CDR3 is TGTGCCAGCGCGTCGGGCGGGGTGGAGACCCAGTACTTC. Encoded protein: CASASGGVETQYF.